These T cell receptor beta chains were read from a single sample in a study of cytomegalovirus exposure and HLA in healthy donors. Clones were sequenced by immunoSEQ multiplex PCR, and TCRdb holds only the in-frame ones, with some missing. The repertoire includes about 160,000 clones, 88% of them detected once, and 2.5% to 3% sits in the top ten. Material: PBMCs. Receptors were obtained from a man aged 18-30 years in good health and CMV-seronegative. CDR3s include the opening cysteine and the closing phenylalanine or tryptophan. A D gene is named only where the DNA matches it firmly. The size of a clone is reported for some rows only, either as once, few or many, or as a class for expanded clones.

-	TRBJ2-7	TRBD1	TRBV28	CASSSRDRVYYEQYF	TGTGCCAGCAGTTCTCGGGACAGAGTCTACTACGAGCAGTACTTC
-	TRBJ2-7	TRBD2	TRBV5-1	CASSPGGSGNYEQYF	TGCGCCAGCAGCCCTGGGGGTAGCGGGAACTACGAGCAGTACTTC
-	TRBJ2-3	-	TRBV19	CASSIADGTDTQYF	TGTGCCAGTAGTATTGCGGATGGGACAGATACGCAGTATTTT
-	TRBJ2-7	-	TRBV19	CASRAPLSYEQYF	TGTGCCAGTAGGGCTCCTTTAAGCTACGAGCAGTACTTC
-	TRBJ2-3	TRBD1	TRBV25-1	CASSELRQGATDTQYF	TGTGCCAGCAGTGAATTACGACAGGGGGCAACAGATACGCAGTATTTT
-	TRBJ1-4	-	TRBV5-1	CASSSDGQNEKLFF	TGCGCCAGCAGCTCGGACGGACAAAATGAAAAACTGTTTTTT
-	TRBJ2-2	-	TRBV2	CATGQSTTGELFF	TGTGCCACTGGACAGTCGACGACCGGGGAGCTGTTTTTT
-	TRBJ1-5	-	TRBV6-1	CASSDRGNNQPQHF	TGTGCCAGCAGTGACAGGGGTAATAATCAGCCCCAGCATTTT
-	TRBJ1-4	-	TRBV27	CASSFIPSTNEKLFF	TGTGCCAGCAGTTTCATCCCATCAACTAATGAAAAACTGTTTTTT
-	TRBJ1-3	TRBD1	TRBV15	CATSRDGTGFSGNTIYF	TGTGCCACCAGCAGAGATGGGACAGGCTTCTCTGGAAACACCATATATTTT
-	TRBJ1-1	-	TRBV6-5	CASSYGGVAEAFF	TGTGCCAGCAGTTATGGTGGAGTGGCTGAAGCTTTCTTT
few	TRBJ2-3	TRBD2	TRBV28	CASSFYGGRARGTQYF	TGTGCCAGCAGTTTTTACGGCGGGAGGGCCAGAGGTACGCAGTATTTT
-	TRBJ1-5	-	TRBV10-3	CAISESKRGKSYQPQHF	TGTGCCATCAGTGAGTCGAAAAGGGGAAAATCCTATCAGCCCCAGCATTTT
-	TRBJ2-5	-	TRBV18	CASSPGNSQETQYF	TGTGCCAGCTCACCCGGGAACAGTCAAGAGACCCAGTACTTC
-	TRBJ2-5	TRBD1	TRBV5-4	CASSLPVTGGNQETQYF	TGTGCCAGCAGCTTACCAGTGACAGGGGGAAACCAAGAGACCCAGTACTTC
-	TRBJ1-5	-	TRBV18	CASSLSSTNQPQHF	TGTGCCAGCTCACTATCGTCAACAAATCAGCCCCAGCATTTT
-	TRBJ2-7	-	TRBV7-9	CASSLTRGNYEQYF	TGTGCCAGCAGCTTAACCCGGGGGAACTACGAGCAGTACTTC
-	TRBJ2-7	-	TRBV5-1	CASTTGVGGAEQYF	TGCGCCAGCACGACAGGGGTTGGGGGGGCCGAGCAGTACTTC
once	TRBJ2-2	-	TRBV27	CASKSGLSNTGELFF	TGTGCCAGCAAATCGGGACTGTCGAACACCGGGGAGCTGTTTTTT
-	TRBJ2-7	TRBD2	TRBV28	CASSVGGLASTSEQYF	TGTGCCAGCAGTGTGGGGGGACTAGCGAGTACATCCGAGCAGTACTTC
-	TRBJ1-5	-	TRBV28	CASTSLGGNQPQHF	TGTGCCAGCACCAGTCTAGGGGGCAATCAGCCCCAGCATTTT
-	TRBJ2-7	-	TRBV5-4	CASSLLLGHVHYEQYF	TGTGCCAGCAGCTTGCTCCTCGGACACGTCCACTACGAGCAGTACTTC
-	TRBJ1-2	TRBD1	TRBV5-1	CASSRDSYGYTF	TGCGCCAGCAGCCGGGACAGCTATGGCTACACCTTC
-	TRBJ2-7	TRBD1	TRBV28	CASSLSTGARPYEQYF	TGTGCCAGCAGTTTATCAACAGGGGCCAGGCCCTACGAGCAGTACTTC